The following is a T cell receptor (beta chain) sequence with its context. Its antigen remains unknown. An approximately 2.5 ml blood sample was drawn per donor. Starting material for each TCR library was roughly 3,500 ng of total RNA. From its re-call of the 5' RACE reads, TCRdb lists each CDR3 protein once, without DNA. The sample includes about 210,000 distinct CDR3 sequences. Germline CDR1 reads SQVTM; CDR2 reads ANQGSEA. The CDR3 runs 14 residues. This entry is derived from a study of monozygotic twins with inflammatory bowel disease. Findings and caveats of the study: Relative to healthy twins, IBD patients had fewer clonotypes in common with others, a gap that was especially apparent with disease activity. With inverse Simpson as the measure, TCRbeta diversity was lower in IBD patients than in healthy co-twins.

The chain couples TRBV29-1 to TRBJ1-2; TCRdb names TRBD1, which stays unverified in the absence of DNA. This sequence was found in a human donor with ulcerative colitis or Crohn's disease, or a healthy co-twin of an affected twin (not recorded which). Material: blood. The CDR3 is CSVGPRTGRYGYTF.